This T cell receptor (beta chain) was captured in a study of blood T cell repertoires in COVID-19. Across the whole study: PBMCs, B-cell-depleted T cells, or T cells provided the cDNA or gDNA that made up the material.

The germline CDR1 and CDR2 sequences are SEHNR and FQNEAQ (reference sequence). Trimming pared 4 bases from V and 2 bases from J, leaving 15 bases between. This CDR3 is built from 15 residues. As processed by the authors: How many nucleated cells were present was estimated from reference gene primer amplification. Clones were read by immunoSEQ multiplex PCR, and TCRdb kept only the in-frame ones, dropping some. That table gives V, J and clone size, and the DNA gave D and trimming. This repertoire shows 300,000 to 400,000 clones, about 89% found once; its top ten account for approximately 3%. A Seattle source enrolled patients during active infection and followed them longitudinally.

V and J are TRBV7-9 and TRBJ2-7; the D gene is possibly TRBD1 (6 bases). The receptor's source is a woman in her twenties or thirties with COVID-19, enrolled during active disease. Sequencing was done on a sample of peripheral blood. The CDR3 sequence is CASSSSGTRAYEQYF. The CDR3 nucleotides are TGTGCCAGCAGCTCTTCCGGGACACGAGCCTACGAGCAGTACTTC.